One sample yielded the 6 T cell receptor beta chains listed below, sequenced in a study of CD8+ T cells in alopecia areata. RNA was extracted and reverse transcribed into cDNA as the sequencing template. TCRdb keeps only in-frame clones here, not all; method: immunoSEQ multiplex PCR. The sample shows some 170,000 clones, 50% to 60% of them seen only once. Source: CD4+ T cells sorted from blood, taken at week 0. All receptors come from a human donor with alopecia areata.

The chain has TRBV30 and TRBJ1-1; tentatively, D is TRBD1 (5 bases). The V gene's germline CDR1 is GTSNPN and CDR2 SVGIG (reference sequence). CDR3 size: 13 residues. V dropped 3 bases and J dropped 5 bases, with 13 bases sitting between them. For the CDR3, the DNA is TGTGCCTGGAGCCCCCGGGGCGGGACTGAAGCTTTCTTT. Its protein product is CAWSPRGGTEAFF.

The chain couples TRBV7-9 to TRBJ2-7; no definite D call. There are 13 residues in the CDR3. V was cut by 5 bases and J by 4 bases, with 12 bases left in between. Per the germline V gene, CDR1 is SEHNR and CDR2 is FQNEAQ (reference sequence). CDR3 bases: TGTGCCAGCAGCCGCGAAACCAAATACGAGCAGTACTTC. Protein product: CASSRETKYEQYF.

The gene calls are TRBV27 and TRBJ2-3; no firm D call. Germline V gene lookup returns CDR1 MNHEY and CDR2 SMNVEV (reference sequence). There are 15 residues in the CDR3. Trimming removed 5 bases from V and 2 bases from J, with 14 bases in between. CDR3 region: CASSQSTRNTDTQYF. DNA of the CDR3: TGTGCCAGCAGTCAATCTACTCGAAACACAGATACGCAGTATTTT.

The chain joins TRBV11-1 to TRBJ2-3; a possible D gene is TRBD2 (6 bases). There are 17 residues in the CDR3. The germline gives CDR1 SGHAT, CDR2 FQDESV (reference sequence). Trimming stripped 1 base from V and 1 base from J, with 15 bases between. The CDR3 is CASSLGRGVLRTDTQYF. For the CDR3, the DNA is TGTGCCAGCAGCTTAGGTCGCGGGGTGCTACGCACAGATACGCAGTATTTT.

This clone has only a few counts. Here the CDR3 reads CASSDSRLSGANVLTF. The CDR3 DNA is TGTGCCAGCAGTGATAGTCGGCTCTCTGGGGCCAACGTCCTGACTTTC. The genes are TRBV2 and TRBJ2-6; D not certain. Trimming removed 3 bases from V and 0 bases from J, with 9 bases in between. Germline loops: CDR1 SNHLY, CDR2 FYNNEI. The CDR3 runs 16 residues.

This rearrangement joins TRBV30 to TRBJ2-3; D ambiguous. Germline assignment: CDR1 GTSNPN and CDR2 SVGIG (reference sequence). CDR3 length: 11 amino acids. V was pared by 1 base and J by 9 bases, with 8 bases between. The CDR3 coding sequence is TGTGCCTGGAGTGCGGGTTCCACGCAGTATTTT. It encodes CAWSAGSTQYF.